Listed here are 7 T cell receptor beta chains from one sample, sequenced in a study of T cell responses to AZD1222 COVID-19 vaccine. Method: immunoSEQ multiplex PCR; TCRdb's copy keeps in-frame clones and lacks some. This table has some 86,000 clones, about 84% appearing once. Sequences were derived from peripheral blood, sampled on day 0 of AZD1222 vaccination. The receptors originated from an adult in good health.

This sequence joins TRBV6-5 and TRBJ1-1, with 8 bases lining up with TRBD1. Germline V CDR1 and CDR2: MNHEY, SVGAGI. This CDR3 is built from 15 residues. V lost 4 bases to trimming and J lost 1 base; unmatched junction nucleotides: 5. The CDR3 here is CASSFRGRRNTEAFF. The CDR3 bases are TGTGCCAGCAGTTTCAGGGGGCGAAGGAACACTGAAGCTTTCTTT.

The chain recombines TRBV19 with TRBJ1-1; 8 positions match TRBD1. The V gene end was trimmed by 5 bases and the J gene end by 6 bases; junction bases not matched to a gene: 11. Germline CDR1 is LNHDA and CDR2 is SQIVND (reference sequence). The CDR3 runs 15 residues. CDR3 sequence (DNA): TGTGCCAGTAGTCCTGGGACAGGATTGTTGGCTGAAGCTTTCTTT. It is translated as CASSPGTGLLAEAFF.

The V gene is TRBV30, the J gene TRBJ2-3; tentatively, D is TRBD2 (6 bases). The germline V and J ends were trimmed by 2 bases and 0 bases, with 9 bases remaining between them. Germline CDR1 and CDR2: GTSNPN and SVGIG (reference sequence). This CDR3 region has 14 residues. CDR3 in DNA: TGTGCCTGGAGTACCAGCGGGAGCACAGATACGCAGTATTTT. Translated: CAWSTSGSTDTQYF.

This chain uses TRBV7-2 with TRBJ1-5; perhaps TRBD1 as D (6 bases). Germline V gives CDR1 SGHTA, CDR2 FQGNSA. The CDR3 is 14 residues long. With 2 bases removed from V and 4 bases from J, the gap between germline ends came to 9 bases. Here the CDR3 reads CASSLTRGNQPQHF. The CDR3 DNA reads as TGTGCCAGCAGCTTAACGAGGGGGAATCAGCCCCAGCATTTT.

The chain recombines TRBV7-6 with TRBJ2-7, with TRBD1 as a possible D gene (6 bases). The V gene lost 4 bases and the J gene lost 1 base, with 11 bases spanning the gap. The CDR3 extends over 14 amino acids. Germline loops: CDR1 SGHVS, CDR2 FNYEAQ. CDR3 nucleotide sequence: TGTGCCAGCAGCTCGTTGACAGGTTCCTACGAGCAGTACTTC. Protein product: CASSSLTGSYEQYF. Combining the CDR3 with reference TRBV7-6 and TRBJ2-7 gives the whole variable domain GAGVSQSPRYKVTKRGQDVALRCDPISGHVSLYWYRQALGQGPEFLTYFNYEAQQDKSGLPNDRFSAERPEGSISTLTIQRTEQRDSAMYRCASSSLTGSYEQYFGPGTRLTVT.

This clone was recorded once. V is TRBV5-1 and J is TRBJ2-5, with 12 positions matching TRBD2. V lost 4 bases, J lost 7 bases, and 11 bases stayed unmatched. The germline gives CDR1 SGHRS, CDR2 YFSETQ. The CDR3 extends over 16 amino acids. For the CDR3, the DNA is TGCGCCAGCAGCCCCCTAGCGGGGGGGCCCTTGGTGACCCAGTACTTC. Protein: CASSPLAGGPLVTQYF. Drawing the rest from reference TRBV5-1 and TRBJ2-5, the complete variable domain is KAGVTQTPRYLIKTRGQQVTLSCSPISGHRSVSWYQQTPGQGLQFLFEYFSETQRNKGNFPGRFSGRQFSNSRSEMNVSTLELGDSALYLCASSPLAGGPLVTQYFGPGTRLLVL.

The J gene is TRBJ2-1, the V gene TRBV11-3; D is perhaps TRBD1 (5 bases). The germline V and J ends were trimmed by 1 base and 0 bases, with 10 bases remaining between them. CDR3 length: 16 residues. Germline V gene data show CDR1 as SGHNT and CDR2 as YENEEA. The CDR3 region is CASSLGYRSSYNEQFF. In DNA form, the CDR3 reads TGTGCCAGCAGCTTAGGCTACAGGAGCTCCTACAATGAGCAGTTCTTC.